The 23 T cell receptor beta chains in this list originate from one sample, sequenced in a study of cytomegalovirus exposure and HLA in healthy donors. 13 Jbeta primers and 60 Vbeta primers were used for the PCR. The protocol was immunoSEQ multiplex PCR, while the TCRdb copy is restricted to in-frame clones and leaves out a portion. Seen here are 150,000 to 200,000 clones, over 80% observed once, and the top ten hold approximately 1.8%. Sequenced sample: PBMCs. All receptors derive from a human donor in good health.

The rearrangement links TRBV13 to TRBJ2-1; 9 bases agree with TRBD2. CDR1 is PRHDT, CDR2 FYEKMQ, per germline (reference sequence). V lost 5 bases and J lost 7; bases outside the gene matches: 9. The CDR3 consists of 15 residues. The CDR3 region is CASSRAGLASNEQFF. The CDR3 DNA follows: TGTGCCAGCAGCCGAGCGGGACTAGCATCAAATGAGCAGTTCTTC.

The genes are TRBV4-1 and TRBJ2-1, with 7 bases that match TRBD2. Germline V gives CDR1 MGHRA, CDR2 YSYEKL. This CDR3 region has 18 residues. V was clipped by 0 bases and J by 8 bases; unmatched bases: 16. This chain's CDR3 is CASSQEQALAAISYEQFF. In DNA, the CDR3 is TGCGCCAGCAGCCAAGAACAGGCGCTAGCGGCGATTTCGTATGAGCAGTTCTTC.

The chain carries TRBV18 and TRBJ2-3, with D hard to call. Per the germline V gene, CDR1 is KGHSH and CDR2 is LQKENI. The CDR3 length is 12 residues. Trimming cost V 3 bases and J 4 bases, with 5 bases left between them. DNA for the CDR3: TGTGCCAGCTCACCCGACTCAGATACGCAGTATTTT. It yields the protein CASSPDSDTQYF.

This clone has only one observation. The chain carries TRBV27 and TRBJ2-7; TRBD2 might be the D (6 bases). V lost 5 bases, J lost 5 bases, and 22 bases lay in between. The CDR3 sequence is 16 residues long. Germline V gene lookup returns CDR1 MNHEY and CDR2 SMNVEV (reference sequence). CDR3 sequence reads: CASSPRGTARFHEQYF. CDR3 nucleotide sequence: TGTGCCAGCAGTCCACGGGGGACGGCGAGGTTCCACGAGCAGTACTTC.

The chain joins TRBV10-2 to TRBJ1-1; D possibly corresponds to TRBD1 (6 bases). CDR1 and CDR2 from the germline V gene are WSHSY and SAAADI. Trimming removed 10 bases from V and 5 bases from J, with 17 bases in between. The CDR3 has 13 amino acids. CDR3 region: CATQSGVRTEAFF. The CDR3 DNA follows: TGCGCCACCCAATCAGGGGTTAGAACTGAAGCTTTCTTT.

Note on this clone: One junction end disagrees with the germline gene, perhaps due to a read error. The V call is TRBV11-2, the J call TRBJ2-7; D not resolved. Germline V lookup: CDR1 SGHAT, CDR2 FQNNGV. This CDR3 has 13 amino acids. CDR3 residues: CASSLGRSSEQYF. DNA of the CDR3: TGTGCCAGCAGCTTAGGTCGTTCCTCCGAGCAGTACTTC.

This rearrangement joins TRBV7-2 to TRBJ1-1; possibly TRBD1 for D (5 bases). The CDR3 extends over 13 amino acids. Germline V gives CDR1 SGHTA, CDR2 FQGNSA. V lost 2 bases, J lost 5 bases, and 9 bases lay in between. CDR3 nucleotides: TGTGCCAGCAGCTTACAGGAGGGGACTGAAGCTTTCTTT. Translation: CASSLQEGTEAFF. Combining the CDR3 with reference TRBV7-2 and TRBJ1-1 gives the whole variable domain GAGVSQSPSNKVTEKGKDVELRCDPISGHTALYWYRQSLGQGLEFLIYFQGNSAPDKSGLPSDRFSAERTGGSVSTLTIQRTQQEDSAVYLCASSLQEGTEAFFGQGTRLTVV.

This clone was observed a handful of times. The chain joins TRBV19 to TRBJ1-5; 10 positions agree with TRBD1. This CDR3 contains 16 residues. The V gene's germline CDR1 is LNHDA and CDR2 SQIVND (reference sequence). The ends lost 5 bases at V and 3 bases at J; junction bases unmatched: 7. DNA of the CDR3: TGTGCCAGTAGTTCCCGGGACAGGGGAGTCAATCAGCCCCAGCATTTT. Translated, it gives CASSSRDRGVNQPQHF. The full variable domain, rest sourced from reference TRBV19 and TRBJ1-5, is DGGITQSPKYLFRKEGQNVTLSCEQNLNHDAMYWYRQDPGQGLRLIYYSQIVNDFQKGDIAEGYSVSREKKESFPLTVTSAQKNPTAFYLCASSSRDRGVNQPQHFGDGTRLSIL.

V usage is TRBV9 and J usage is TRBJ1-1, with 10 bases aligning to TRBD1. Germline CDR1 and CDR2: SGDLS and YYNGEE. V gave up 3 bases and J gave up 3 bases; unmatched junction bases: 2. This CDR3 is 14 amino acids long. This CDR3 is CASSGDRGHTEAFF. CDR3 in DNA: TGTGCCAGCAGCGGTGACAGGGGGCACACTGAAGCTTTCTTT.

The rearrangement uses TRBV27 and TRBJ2-1; the D gene is possibly TRBD2 (5 bases). This CDR3 is 14 amino acids long. CDR1 and CDR2 from the germline V gene are MNHEY and SMNVEV (reference sequence). The germline V and J ends were trimmed by 6 bases and 6 bases, with 15 bases remaining between them. CDR3 sequence: CASRRTQVANEQFF. DNA of the CDR3: TGTGCCAGCAGGCGGACTCAGGTTGCCAATGAGCAGTTCTTC.

The V call is TRBV18, the J call TRBJ2-7; maybe TRBD1 (5 bases). V gave up 4 bases and J gave up 6 bases, with 10 bases separating them. This CDR3 contains 12 residues. Looked up from germline, CDR1 is KGHSH and CDR2 is LQKENI. The CDR3 loop is CASSQGLSEQYF. For the CDR3, the DNA is TGTGCCAGCTCACAGGGGCTATCCGAGCAGTACTTC.

The chain uses TRBV5-1 and TRBJ1-1, with 7 bases matching TRBD1. The germline V gene has CDR1 SGHRS and CDR2 YFSETQ. The CDR3 length is 13 residues. With 3 bases clipped from V and 3 bases from J, the junction kept 2 bases outside the gene matches. The CDR3 nucleotides are TGCGCCAGCAGCTCACAGGGGTACACTGAAGCTTTCTTT. Translation gives CASSSQGYTEAFF.

The chain recombines TRBV10-2 with TRBJ2-1; no clear D gene. Germline CDR1 WSHSY, CDR2 SAAADI. V was clipped by 8 bases and J by 4 bases, with 9 bases between them. The CDR3 is made up of 12 amino acids. CDR3 amino acids: CASRLSYNEQFF. In DNA form, the CDR3 reads TGCGCCAGCCGCCTAAGTTACAATGAGCAGTTCTTC.

The chain recombines TRBV5-4 with TRBJ2-5; TRBD2 matches 9 bases. The germline CDR1 and CDR2 sequences are SGHNT and YYREEE (reference sequence). The length of the CDR3 is 16 residues. V dropped 0 bases and J dropped 0; count of bases not matched to a gene: 3. The CDR3 protein is CASSLGRGGYQETQYF. CDR3 DNA: TGTGCCAGCAGCTTGGGGCGGGGGGGCTACCAAGAGACCCAGTACTTC.

The chain's CDR3 is CASSLYSLREQYF. CDR3 DNA: TGTGCCAGCAGTTTGTACTCCCTGAGGGAGCAGTACTTC. The chain couples TRBV27 to TRBJ2-7; D gene ambiguous. The CDR3 length is 13 residues. CDR1 and CDR2 (germline): MNHEY, SMNVEV (reference sequence). The V end lost 3 bases, the J end lost 7 bases, and 13 bases lay between the germline ends.

This chain connects TRBV7-9 to TRBJ1-2, with TRBD1 matching over 7 bases. The CDR3 totals 13 residues. Germline trimming cut 5 bases from V and 4 bases from J; bases unmatched to any gene: 4. In germline, CDR1 is SEHNR, CDR2 FQNEAQ (reference sequence). Here the CDR3 reads CASSQTGAYGYTF. CDR3 nucleotide sequence: TGTGCCAGCAGCCAAACAGGGGCCTATGGCTACACCTTC.

The chain employs TRBV15 and TRBJ2-2, with TRBD2 as a possible D gene (6 bases). Germline CDR1 and CDR2: LNHNV and YYDKDF (reference sequence). Trimming removed 0 bases at V and 2 bases at J, with 13 bases between. The CDR3 spans 17 residues. This CDR3 reads CATSRDWGSGNTGELFF. DNA for the CDR3: TGTGCCACCAGCAGAGATTGGGGTAGCGGTAACACCGGGGAGCTGTTTTTT.

The chain combines TRBV9 with TRBJ1-5, with 7 bases matching TRBD1. J lost 3 bases, V lost 3 bases, and 6 bases had no gene match. From germline, CDR1 is SGDLS and CDR2 YYNGEE. This CDR3 region has 15 residues. The CDR3 loop reads CASSEQGWINQPQHF. The DNA for the CDR3 is TGTGCCAGCAGCGAACAGGGGTGGATCAATCAGCCCCAGCATTTT.

V gene TRBV2 combines with J gene TRBJ1-2; 7 bases fit TRBD1. The CDR3 length is 13 residues. J was trimmed by 2 bases and V by 4 bases; bases with no gene match: 1. Germline assignment: CDR1 SNHLY and CDR2 FYNNEI. CDR3 amino acids: CASSGQGNYGYTF. In DNA form, the CDR3 reads TGTGCCAGCAGTGGACAGGGAAACTATGGCTACACCTTC.

A word on this clone: One end of the junction does not line up with germline, which may come from a read error. This chain joins TRBV7-9 and TRBJ2-3, with TRBD2 matching 11 bases. Germline V gene data show CDR1 as SEHNR and CDR2 as FQNEAQ (reference sequence). The CDR3 is 16 amino acids. The chain's CDR3 is CASSLASGRSTDTQYF. In nucleotides, the CDR3 is TGTGCCAGCAGCCTAGCTAGCGGGAGGAGCACAGATACGCAGTATTTT.

Details on this clone: Other DNA sequences in the sample encode the same CDR3. The V gene is TRBV5-1, the J gene TRBJ1-1; D might be TRBD1 (5 bases). The CDR3 is 14 amino acids. Trimming took off 0 bases at V and 4 bases at J, with 10 bases between the two ends. Germline CDR1 SGHRS, CDR2 YFSETQ. CDR3 protein: CASSLASGGTEAFF. Here the CDR3 DNA reads TGCGCCAGCAGCTTGGCCTCGGGGGGCACTGAAGCTTTCTTT.

CDR3 nucleotide sequence: TGTGCCAGCAGCTTAGTTTTCCGGGTAGAGGGTCAGCCCCAGCATTTT. Translated, it gives CASSLVFRVEGQPQHF. The chain is built from TRBV7-2 and TRBJ1-5; no clear D gene. Germline CDR1 SGHTA, CDR2 FQGNSA. Trimming pared 1 base from V and 6 bases from J, leaving 16 bases between. This CDR3 is built from 16 residues.

The V call is TRBV2, the J call TRBJ1-1; D is unresolved. V was shortened by 1 base and J by 8 bases, with 5 bases between the two germline ends. Germline V gene lookup returns CDR1 SNHLY and CDR2 FYNNEI. There are 11 residues in the CDR3. For the CDR3, the DNA is TGTGCCAGCAGTGAAGGAGGAGAAGCTTTCTTT. This codes for CASSEGGEAFF. Supplemented by reference TRBV2 and TRBJ1-1, the full variable domain reads EPEVTQTPSHQVTQMGQEVILRCVPISNHLYFYWYRQILGQKVEFLVSFYNNEISEKSEIFDDQFSVERPDGSNFTLKIRSTKLEDSAMYFCASSEGGEAFFGQGTRLTVV.